This is a list of T cell receptor beta chains from one sample in a study of cytomegalovirus exposure and HLA in healthy donors. Only in-frame clones appear in the TCRdb table, and some are missing; sequencing was by immunoSEQ multiplex PCR. The sample includes around 130,000 clones, approximately 85% of them seen just once. The sample consisted of PBMCs. Source of these receptors: a boy younger than 18 in good health and CMV-seronegative. The CDR3 runs from the conserved cysteine through the conserved F or W. A D gene is named only where the DNA matches it firmly. A clone size is listed for some rows: how often the clone was seen (once, few, many), or a class if it is expanded.

V gene	clone size	D gene	J gene	CDR3 DNA	CDR3 protein
TRBV6-4	-	TRBD2	TRBJ2-3	TGTGCCAGCAGTGACGGCGGGAGTTCAGATACACAGTATTTT	CASSDGGSSDTQYF
TRBV29-1	-	-	TRBJ2-2	TGCAGCGTTGCTTCGGGTCCGAACACCGGGGAGCTGTTTTTT	CSVASGPNTGELFF
TRBV18	few	-	TRBJ1-1	TGTGCCAGCTCACTATTAGACAGACCCACTGAAGCTTTCTTT	CASSLLDRPTEAFF
TRBV18	-	-	TRBJ1-5	TGTGCCAGCTCACCACAGACACTTAATCAGCCCCAGCATTTT	CASSPQTLNQPQHF
TRBV4-2	-	TRBD1	TRBJ1-1	TGTGCCAGCAGCCAGGGCTTCACGGGACAGGGGGCGCTCGGGGAAGCTTTCTTT	CASSQGFTGQGALGEAFF
TRBV6-5	-	-	TRBJ2-5	TGTGCCAGCAGTTCCCTCCGTTTATTCCCAGAGACCCAGTACTTC	CASSSLRLFPETQYF
TRBV5-6	-	-	TRBJ1-1	TGTGCCAGCAGCTATGGGGGGAGAGAAGCTTTCTTT	CASSYGGREAFF
TRBV19	-	TRBD2	TRBJ2-3	TGTGCCAGTAGTTCCCCTTCGAGCGGGGGGGCCATAGTCACAGATACGCAGTATTTT	CASSSPSSGGAIVTDTQYF
TRBV11-3	-	TRBD2	TRBJ2-2	TGTGCCAGCAGCTCAACGGCGGGGGACACCGGGGAGCTGTTTTTT	CASSSTAGDTGELFF
TRBV10-3	-	-	TRBJ1-3	TGTGCCATCAGTGAGGCAGGGAGGAGCTCTGGAAACACCATATATTTT	CAISEAGRSSGNTIYF
TRBV5-1	few	-	TRBJ1-1	TGCGCCAGCGCCCCTGACAGCTTCTATATGAACACTGAAGCTTTCTTT	CASAPDSFYMNTEAFF
TRBV5-5	once	-	TRBJ2-6	TGTGCCAGCAGCTTGGAGAGGGCTGGGGCCAACGTCCTGACTTTC	CASSLERAGANVLTF
TRBV19	-	-	TRBJ1-1	TGTGCCAGTAGTCCACAATCCCGGGGTGCAGCTTTCTTT	CASSPQSRGAAFF
TRBV4-3	-	-	TRBJ1-1	TGCGCCAGCAGCCCGGGTACGCTGGGCACTGAAGCTTTCTTT	CASSPGTLGTEAFF
TRBV7-4	once	-	TRBJ1-4	TGTGCCAGCAGCCTCGCGGAGACAGAAGTTAATGAAAAACTGTTTTTT	CASSLAETEVNEKLFF
TRBV2	few	-	TRBJ1-1	TGTGCCAGCAGCGTAGACAGAACTGAAGCTTTCTTT	CASSVDRTEAFF
TRBV14	-	-	TRBJ2-3	TGTGCCAGCAGTACCGGCGGGTCCCGTCTCACAGATACGCAGTATTTT	CASSTGGSRLTDTQYF
TRBV29-1	-	-	TRBJ2-5	TGCAGCGTTGCGGGGGTGTTTAGAGAGACCCAGTACTTC	CSVAGVFRETQYF
TRBV6-1	-	-	TRBJ1-1	TGTGCCAGCAGTGAATACGTCGGGGGCACTGAAGCTTTCTTT	CASSEYVGGTEAFF
TRBV4-3	-	-	TRBJ2-4	TGCGCCAGCAGCCAAGGTGATGGGCTAGCCAAAAACATTCAGTACTTC	CASSQGDGLAKNIQYF
TRBV5-6	-	TRBD1	TRBJ1-2	TGTGCCAGCAGCCCCGGGGTAGGGGGCGTTAGCGGCTACACCTTC	CASSPGVGGVSGYTF
TRBV6-5	-	TRBD1	TRBJ1-2	TGTGCCAGCAGTCCCGGGACAGATGGCTATGGCTACACCTTC	CASSPGTDGYGYTF
TRBV10-3	-	TRBD1	TRBJ2-7	TGTGCCATCAGAATACAGGGGGCGGGAGAGCAGTACTTC	CAIRIQGAGEQYF
TRBV15	-	-	TRBJ1-1	TGTGCCACCAGCAGACCGCAGGGATCGGGGAACACTGAAGCTTTCTTT	CATSRPQGSGNTEAFF